The source of this T cell receptor beta chain is a study of cytomegalovirus exposure and HLA in healthy donors. Profiled with immunoSEQ multiplex PCR; TCRdb holds only in-frame clones, not every one. Of 100,000 to 150,000 clones listed, roughly 89% are singletons. CDR1 MRHNA and CDR2 SNTAGT come from the germline V gene. CDR3 length equals 14 residues. Trimming at V came to 10 bases and at J to 0 bases, leaving 1 base not matched to a gene. This clone qualifies as medium-sized. The chain links TRBV6-4 to TRBJ2-2, with 11 bases identical to TRBD2. The source material was PBMCs. The sequence derives from a woman aged 18-29 years in good health and CMV-seronegative. The CDR3 sequence is CATSGGSNTGELFF. The CDR3 bases are TGTGCCACTAGCGGGGGGTCGAACACCGGGGAGCTGTTTTTT.